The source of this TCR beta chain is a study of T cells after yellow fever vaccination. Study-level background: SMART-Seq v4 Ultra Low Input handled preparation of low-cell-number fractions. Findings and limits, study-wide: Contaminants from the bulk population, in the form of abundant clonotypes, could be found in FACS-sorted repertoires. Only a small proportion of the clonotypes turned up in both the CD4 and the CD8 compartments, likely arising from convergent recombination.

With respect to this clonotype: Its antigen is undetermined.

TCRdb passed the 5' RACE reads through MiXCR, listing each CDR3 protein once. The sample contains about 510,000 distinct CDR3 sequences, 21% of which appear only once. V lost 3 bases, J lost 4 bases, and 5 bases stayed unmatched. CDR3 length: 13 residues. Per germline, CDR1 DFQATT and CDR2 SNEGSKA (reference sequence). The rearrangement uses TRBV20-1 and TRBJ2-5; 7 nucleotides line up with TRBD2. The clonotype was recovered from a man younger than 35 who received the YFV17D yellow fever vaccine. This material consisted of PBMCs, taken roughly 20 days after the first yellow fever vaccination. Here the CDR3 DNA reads TGCAGTGCTAGCGGGGGGTCTTCAGAGACCCAGTACTTC. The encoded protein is CSASGGSSETQYF.